The 21 T cell receptor beta chains listed next were all sequenced from one sample in a study of cytomegalovirus exposure and HLA in healthy donors (TCRdb year 2017). Receptor libraries were prepared by the immunoSEQ multiplex PCR assay. For the multiplex PCR, a mixture combining 60 forward primers for TCR Vbeta segments and 13 reverse primers for TCR Jbeta segments was used. TCRdb obtained this table from immuneACCESS and retained in-frame rearrangements with V and J assigned. These tables miss some clones; where compared with another copy, unresolved V genes account for less than half of the shortfall, and the remainder is unexplained. In all, the sample holds 100,000 to 150,000 clones, and approximately 84% of those were seen once. The leading ten clones occupy more than 3% of the sample. The material sequenced was PBMCs. The origin of the receptors is a man younger than 35 in good health and CMV-seropositive.

The chain couples TRBV28 to TRBJ1-4; the D gene is possibly TRBD1 (5 bases). Germline-derived CDR1 and CDR2 are MDHEN and SYDVKM. The CDR3 has 12 residues. Trimming pared 7 bases from V and 5 bases from J, leaving 8 bases between. CDR3: CASTSGNEKLFF. The CDR3 nucleotides read TGTGCCAGCACCTCAGGGAATGAAAAACTGTTTTTT.

The chain couples TRBV7-6 to TRBJ1-3, with 7 positions matching TRBD1. CDR1 and CDR2 (germline): SGHVS, FNYEAQ. V lost 5 bases, J lost 0 bases, and 10 bases stayed unmatched. The CDR3 runs 17 residues. CDR3 region: CASSPNRGLGSGNTIYF. The DNA for the CDR3 is TGTGCCAGCAGCCCGAACAGGGGATTGGGCTCTGGAAACACCATATATTTT.

The chain recombines TRBV6-5 with TRBJ2-7, with TRBD2 identical over 8 bases. Germline V gives CDR1 MNHEY, CDR2 SVGAGI. Trimming at V came to 6 bases and at J to 3 bases, leaving 7 bases not matched to a gene. CDR3 length: 14 residues. CDR3 nucleotide sequence: TGTGCCAGCAGAACGGGAGGGGTGGGCTACGAGCAGTACTTC. Translating it yields CASRTGGVGYEQYF.

This chain joins TRBV25-1 and TRBJ2-2, with D perhaps TRBD1 (5 bases). V shed 3 bases and J shed 7 bases, with 12 bases lying between them. The CDR3 is 14 residues long. CDR1 and CDR2 from the germline V gene are MGHDK and SYGVNS. The CDR3 DNA follows: TGTGCCAGCAGTGACTCAGGGTCCGGCGGGGAGCTGTTTTTT. Translated: CASSDSGSGGELFF.

The J gene is TRBJ2-1, the V gene TRBV11-3; no reliable D call. Germline CDR1 SGHNT, CDR2 YENEEA. V dropped 1 base and J dropped 0 bases, with 7 bases sitting between them. This CDR3 is 15 amino acids long. DNA for the CDR3: TGTGCCAGCAGCTTAGGGGCAGCCTCCTACAATGAGCAGTTCTTC. It codes for CASSLGAASYNEQFF.

V usage is TRBV6-1 and J usage is TRBJ2-1; 7 nucleotides agree with TRBD1. Germline values: CDR1 MNHNS, CDR2 SASEGT. This CDR3 contains 14 residues. The V gene end was trimmed by 10 bases and the J gene end by 5 bases; junction bases not matched to a gene: 11. The chain's CDR3 is CAIAMDRSNNEQFF. CDR3 DNA sequence: TGTGCCATCGCTATGGACAGGAGTAACAATGAGCAGTTCTTC.

This clone has a handful of counts. The V call is TRBV10-2, the J call TRBJ2-1; 8 nucleotides agree with TRBD2. Looked up from germline, CDR1 is WSHSY and CDR2 is SAAADI. Trimming at V came to 0 bases and at J to 8 bases, leaving 9 bases not matched to a gene. This CDR3 comprises 16 residues. The CDR3: CASSESTVAGYDEQFF. The DNA of the CDR3 is TGCGCCAGCAGTGAGTCGACGGTAGCGGGATACGATGAGCAGTTCTTC.

This chain connects TRBV19 to TRBJ2-7; 8 positions match TRBD2. CDR1 and CDR2 from the germline V gene are LNHDA and SQIVND (reference sequence). The V and J ends lost 4 bases and 1 base, in that order; junction bases with no gene match: 3. The length of the CDR3 is 14 residues. Here the CDR3 DNA reads TGTGCCAGTAGTACGATAGCGGGATCCTACGAGCAGTACTTC. Amino acid sequence: CASSTIAGSYEQYF.

The V call is TRBV19, the J call TRBJ2-5; D perhaps matches TRBD2 (6 bases). The V end was cut by 4 bases, the J end by 5 bases, with 17 bases between. The CDR3 length is 15 residues. Germline CDR1 reads LNHDA; CDR2 reads SQIVND (reference sequence). CDR3 loop: CASSTGRLVQETQYF. In DNA form, the CDR3 reads TGTGCCAGTAGTACCGGGCGACTAGTTCAGGAGACCCAGTACTTC. Based on the CDR3 plus reference TRBV19 and TRBJ2-5, the full variable domain is DGGITQSPKYLFRKEGQNVTLSCEQNLNHDAMYWYRQDPGQGLRLIYYSQIVNDFQKGDIAEGYSVSREKKESFPLTVTSAQKNPTAFYLCASSTGRLVQETQYFGPGTRLLVL.

This CDR3 reads CASSQERTQLGVGYTF. The CDR3 nucleotides are TGCGCCAGCAGCCAAGAGAGGACCCAACTGGGAGTCGGCTACACCTTC. This sequence joins TRBV4-3 and TRBJ1-2; no definite D call. Germline V gives CDR1 LGHNA, CDR2 YSLEER. The CDR3 runs to 16 residues. The germline V and J ends were trimmed by 0 bases and 8 bases, with 19 bases remaining between them.

The chain is built from TRBV15 and TRBJ1-4; D is unresolved. Germline values: CDR1 LNHNV, CDR2 YYDKDF (reference sequence). The V end was cut by 2 bases, the J end by 4 bases, with 17 bases between. The CDR3 has 17 amino acids. For the CDR3, the DNA is TGTGCCACCAGCAGACGACCCAGAGGCTTGAGTAATGAAAAACTGTTTTTT. Translating it yields CATSRRPRGLSNEKLFF.

CDR3 sequence (DNA): TGTGCCAGCAGCTTACAGCCCTCTGGGGCCAACGTCCTGACTTTC. Translated: CASSLQPSGANVLTF. V is TRBV5-4 and J is TRBJ2-6, with D unclear. V gave up 2 bases and J gave up 0 bases, with 6 bases separating them. This CDR3 is 15 amino acids long. Germline lookup yields CDR1 SGHNT and CDR2 YYREEE (reference sequence).

V is TRBV6-1 and J is TRBJ1-1; 7 bases are shared with TRBD1. With 2 bases clipped from V and 3 bases from J, the junction kept 6 bases outside the gene matches. From germline, CDR1 is MNHNS and CDR2 SASEGT. This CDR3 is 15 amino acids long. The DNA for the CDR3 is TGTGCCAGCAGTGAATTAGCAGGGGGTTACACTGAAGCTTTCTTT. It codes for CASSELAGGYTEAFF.

The chain links TRBV15 to TRBJ2-1, with D unclear. This CDR3 region has 13 residues. Germline V gene sequence: CDR1 LNHNV, CDR2 YYDKDF (reference sequence). The V gene lost 2 bases and the J gene lost 5 bases, with 7 bases spanning the gap. CDR3 coding DNA: TGTGCCACCAGCAGACTAGTGAACAATGAGCAGTTCTTC. Translation: CATSRLVNNEQFF.

The chain uses TRBV30 and TRBJ2-5, with D possibly TRBD2 on 6 matching bases. The end of the DNA aligns better with TRBJ2-7, so the J call may be wrong. This CDR3 region has 13 residues. Germline values: CDR1 GTSNPN, CDR2 SVGIG (reference sequence). CDR3 in DNA: TGTGCCTGGAGTCACGGGGGAGGTCGCGAGCAGTACTTC. Translating gives CAWSHGGGREQYF.

The CDR3 region is CASSRDRGLTDTQYF. Here the CDR3 DNA reads TGTGCCAGCAGCCGGGACAGGGGTCTAACAGATACGCAGTATTTT. This chain connects TRBV9 to TRBJ2-3, with TRBD1 matching over 10 bases. There are 15 residues in the CDR3. The germline V gene has CDR1 SGDLS and CDR2 YYNGEE. The V segment lost 4 bases and the J segment 3 bases; nucleotides outside the gene matches: 5. Together with reference TRBV9 and TRBJ2-3, the CDR3 gives the full variable domain: DSGVTQTPKHLITATGQRVTLRCSPRSGDLSVYWYQQSLDQGLQFLIQYYNGEERAKGNILERFSAQQFPDLHSELNLSSLELGDSALYFCASSRDRGLTDTQYFGPGTRLTVL.

The chain recombines TRBV27 with TRBJ2-6, with 9 nucleotides matching TRBD1. The CDR3 sequence is 19 residues long. J gave up 0 bases and V 4 bases, and 10 bases lay outside the gene matches. The germline CDR1 and CDR2 sequences are MNHEY and SMNVEV (reference sequence). The DNA of the CDR3 is TGTGCCAGCAGTTCGCCCAGGACAGGGGCCCACTCTGGGGCCAACGTCCTGACTTTC. It specifies CASSSPRTGAHSGANVLTF.

This chain uses TRBV27 with TRBJ1-1; TRBD1 matches at 12 bases. The CDR3 loop spans 15 amino acids. V shed 6 bases, J shed 6 bases, and the junction held 8 bases outside the gene matches. CDR1 is MNHEY, CDR2 SMNVEV, per germline (reference sequence). CDR3 sequence reads: CASREQGTGGSEAFF. CDR3 nucleotide sequence: TGTGCCAGCAGGGAACAAGGGACAGGGGGCTCTGAAGCTTTCTTT.

J is TRBJ1-1 and V is TRBV10-2; the D gene is possibly TRBD1 (5 bases). Germline lookup yields CDR1 WSHSY and CDR2 SAAADI. V was cut by 7 bases and J by 4 bases, with 10 bases left in between. This CDR3 region has 12 residues. The CDR3 loop is CASKLGGTEAFF. DNA for the CDR3: TGCGCCAGCAAATTGGGGGGCACTGAAGCTTTCTTT.

The chain has TRBV29-1 and TRBJ2-1; 9 positions agree with TRBD1. This CDR3 comprises 14 residues. Germline assignment: CDR1 SQVTM and CDR2 ANQGSEA. V gave up 3 bases and J gave up 5 bases; unmatched junction bases: 5. Here the CDR3 reads CSVEDRGIDNEQFF. The CDR3 bases are TGCAGCGTTGAGGACAGGGGAATCGACAATGAGCAGTTCTTC.

This clone was picked up one time. The chain's CDR3 is CASSLEKGLPYEQYF. CDR3 nucleotides: TGTGCCAGCAGCTTAGAGAAGGGACTGCCCTACGAGCAGTACTTC. The chain recombines TRBV7-6 with TRBJ2-7; tentatively, D is TRBD2 (6 bases). Trimming shortened V by 1 base and J by 2 bases, and 12 bases separated the two germline ends. This CDR3 has 15 residues. Germline CDR1 is SGHVS and CDR2 is FNYEAQ. The full variable domain, with the rest looked up from reference TRBV7-6 and TRBJ2-7, is GAGVSQSPRYKVTKRGQDVALRCDPISGHVSLYWYRQALGQGPEFLTYFNYEAQQDKSGLPNDRFSAERPEGSISTLTIQRTEQRDSAMYRCASSLEKGLPYEQYFGPGTRLTVT.